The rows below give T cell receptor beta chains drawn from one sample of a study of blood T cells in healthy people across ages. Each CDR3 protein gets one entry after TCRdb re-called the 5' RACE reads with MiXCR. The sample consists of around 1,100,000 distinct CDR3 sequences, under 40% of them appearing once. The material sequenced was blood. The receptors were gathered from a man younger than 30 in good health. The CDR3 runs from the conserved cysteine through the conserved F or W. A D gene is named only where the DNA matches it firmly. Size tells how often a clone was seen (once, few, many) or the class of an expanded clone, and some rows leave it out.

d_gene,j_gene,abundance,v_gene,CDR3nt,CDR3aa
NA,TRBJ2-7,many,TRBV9,TGTGCCAGCAGCGGAGGGCAGGACGACGAGCAGTACTTC,CASSGGQDDEQYF
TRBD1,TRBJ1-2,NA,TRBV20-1,TGCAGTGCTAGCCGGGACAGGGACGTCTACACCTTC,CSASRDRDVYTF
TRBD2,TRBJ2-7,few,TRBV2,TGTGCCAGCAGTGGACTAGCGGCCTACGAGCAGTACTTC,CASSGLAAYEQYF
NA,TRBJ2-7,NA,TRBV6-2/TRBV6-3,TGTGCCAGCAGTTATATAGGATTCGGTGAGCAGTACTTC,CASSYIGFGEQYF
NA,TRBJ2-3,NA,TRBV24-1,TGTGCCACCAGTGACGCCGAAGGCTACGGTACGCAGTATTTT,CATSDAEGYGTQYF
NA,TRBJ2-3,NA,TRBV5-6,TGTGCCAGCAGCTTCGGGAGCTTCAGCGAAAGCACAGATACGCAGTATTTT,CASSFGSFSESTDTQYF
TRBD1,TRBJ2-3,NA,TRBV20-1,TGCAGTGCCGACAGGGCGGCAGATACGCAGTATTTT,CSADRAADTQYF
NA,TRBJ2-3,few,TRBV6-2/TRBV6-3,TGTGCCAGCAGTTATGGGGAGTACACAGATACGCAGTATTTT,CASSYGEYTDTQYF
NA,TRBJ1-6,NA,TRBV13,TGTGCCAGCAGCACCTCTGCAGGGGCTCCTAGTTCACCCCTCCACTTT,CASSTSAGAPSSPLHF
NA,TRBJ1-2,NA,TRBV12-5,TGTGCTAGTGGTTTGGCCGGGACAAGGGTTGCCTATGGCTACACCTTC,CASGLAGTRVAYGYTF
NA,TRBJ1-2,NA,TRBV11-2,TGTGCCAGCAGCTTAGTGCACTCTGGCTACACCTTC,CASSLVHSGYTF
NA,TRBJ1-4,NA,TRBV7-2,TGTGCCGGCAGCGTACAGAGAGGTGAAAAACTGTTTTTT,CAGSVQRGEKLFF
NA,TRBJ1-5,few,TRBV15,TGTGCCACCAAACACAGTAGCAATCAGCCCCAGCATTTT,CATKHSSNQPQHF
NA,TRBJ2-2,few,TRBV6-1,TGTGCCAGCAGTGAAAAGGCTGGAATCGTAGGGGAGCTGTTTTTT,CASSEKAGIVGELFF
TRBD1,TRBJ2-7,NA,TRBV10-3,TGTGCCATCAGCCAGACAGGGAATGGCGAGCAGTACTTC,CAISQTGNGEQYF
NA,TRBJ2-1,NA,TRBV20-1,TGCAGTGCTAGGGGTCTAACAGGGCATGAGCAGTTCTTC,CSARGLTGHEQFF
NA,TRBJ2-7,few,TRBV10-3,TGTGCCATCAGTAAAGTCAGGGAAGGGAATGAGCAGTACTTC,CAISKVREGNEQYF
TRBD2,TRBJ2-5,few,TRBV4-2,TGTGCCAGCAGCCAAAGGGTAGCGGGGGGGAATGAGCAGTACTTC,CASSQRVAGGNEQYF
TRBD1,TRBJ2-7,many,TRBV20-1,TGCAGTGCTACCCTGGGACAGGACTACGAGCAGTACTTC,CSATLGQDYEQYF